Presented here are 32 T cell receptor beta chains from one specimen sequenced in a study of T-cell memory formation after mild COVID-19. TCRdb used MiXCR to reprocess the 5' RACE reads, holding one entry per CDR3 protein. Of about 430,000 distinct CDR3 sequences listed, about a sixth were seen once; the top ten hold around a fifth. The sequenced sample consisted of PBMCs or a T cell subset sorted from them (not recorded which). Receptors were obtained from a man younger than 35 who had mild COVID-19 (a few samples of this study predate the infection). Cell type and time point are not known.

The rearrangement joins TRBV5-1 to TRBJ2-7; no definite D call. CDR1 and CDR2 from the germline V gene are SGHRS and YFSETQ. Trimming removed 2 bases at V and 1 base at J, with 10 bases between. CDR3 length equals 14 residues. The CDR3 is CASSFMGLSYEQYF. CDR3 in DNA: TGCGCCAGCAGCTTCATGGGGTTGTCCTACGAGCAGTACTTC.

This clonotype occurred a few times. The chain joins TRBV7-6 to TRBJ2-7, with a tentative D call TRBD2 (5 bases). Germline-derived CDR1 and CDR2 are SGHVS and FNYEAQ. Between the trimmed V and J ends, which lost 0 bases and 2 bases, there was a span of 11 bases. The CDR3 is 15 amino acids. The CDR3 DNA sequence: TGTGCCAGCAGCTTAGCGCTAGCTGGGACCTACGAGCAGTACTTC. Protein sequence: CASSLALAGTYEQYF.

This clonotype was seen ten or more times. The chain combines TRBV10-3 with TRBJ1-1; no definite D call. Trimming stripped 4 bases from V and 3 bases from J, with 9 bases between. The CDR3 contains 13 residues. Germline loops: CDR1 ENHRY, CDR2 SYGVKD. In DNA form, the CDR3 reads TGTGCCATCAGTGGGAAGCTTGACACTGAAGCTTTCTTT. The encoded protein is CAISGKLDTEAFF.

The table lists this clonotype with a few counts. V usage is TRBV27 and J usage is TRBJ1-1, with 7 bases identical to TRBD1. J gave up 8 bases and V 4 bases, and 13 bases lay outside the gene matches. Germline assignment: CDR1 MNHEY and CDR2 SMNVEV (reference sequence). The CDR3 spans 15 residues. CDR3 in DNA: TGTGCCAGCAGTTCTATGGGGACAGCTTCATTCGAAGCTTTCTTT. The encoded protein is CASSSMGTASFEAFF.

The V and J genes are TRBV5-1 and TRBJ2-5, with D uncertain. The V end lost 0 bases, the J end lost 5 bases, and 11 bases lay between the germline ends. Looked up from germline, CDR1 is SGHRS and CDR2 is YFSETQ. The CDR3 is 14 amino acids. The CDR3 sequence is CASSLDSRVETQYF. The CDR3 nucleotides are TGCGCCAGCAGCTTGGATTCTAGGGTGGAGACCCAGTACTTC.

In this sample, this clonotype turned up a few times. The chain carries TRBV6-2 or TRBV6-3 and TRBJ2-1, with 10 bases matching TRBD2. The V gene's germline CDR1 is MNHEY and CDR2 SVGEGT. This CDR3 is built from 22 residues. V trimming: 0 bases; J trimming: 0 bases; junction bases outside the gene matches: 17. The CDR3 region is CASSYSTLIGAGGTSSYNEQFF. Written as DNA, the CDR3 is TGTGCCAGCAGTTACTCGACCCTAATAGGAGCGGGGGGGACGAGCTCCTACAATGAGCAGTTCTTC.

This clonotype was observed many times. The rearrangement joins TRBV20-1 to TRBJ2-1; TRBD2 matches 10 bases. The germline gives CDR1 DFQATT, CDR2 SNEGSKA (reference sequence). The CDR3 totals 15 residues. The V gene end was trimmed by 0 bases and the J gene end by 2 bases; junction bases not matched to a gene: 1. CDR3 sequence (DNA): TGCAGTGCTAGAGATCTAGCGGGGGCCTACAATGAGCAGTTCTTC. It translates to CSARDLAGAYNEQFF.

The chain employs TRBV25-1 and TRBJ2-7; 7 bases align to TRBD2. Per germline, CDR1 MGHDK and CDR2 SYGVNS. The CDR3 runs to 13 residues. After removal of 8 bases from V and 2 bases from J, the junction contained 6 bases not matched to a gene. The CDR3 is CASAAAGAYEQYF. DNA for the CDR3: TGTGCCAGCGCCGCTGCGGGGGCCTACGAGCAGTACTTC.

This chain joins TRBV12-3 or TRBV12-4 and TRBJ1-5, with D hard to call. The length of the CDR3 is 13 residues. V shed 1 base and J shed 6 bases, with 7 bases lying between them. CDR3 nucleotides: TGTGCCAGCAGTTTAGATGAAGGTCAGCCCCAGCATTTT. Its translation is CASSLDEGQPQHF.

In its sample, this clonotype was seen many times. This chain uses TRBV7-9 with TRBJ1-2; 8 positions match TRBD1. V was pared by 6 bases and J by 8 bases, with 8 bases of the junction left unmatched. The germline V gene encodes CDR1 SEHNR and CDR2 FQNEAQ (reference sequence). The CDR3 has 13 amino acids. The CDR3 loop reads CASSSTGDGGYTF. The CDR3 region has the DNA TGTGCCAGCAGTTCGACAGGGGACGGAGGCTACACCTTC.

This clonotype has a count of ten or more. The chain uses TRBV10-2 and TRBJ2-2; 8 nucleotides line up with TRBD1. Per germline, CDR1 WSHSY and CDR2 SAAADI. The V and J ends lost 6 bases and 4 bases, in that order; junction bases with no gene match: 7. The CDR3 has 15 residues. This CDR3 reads CASRDGQGSTGELFF. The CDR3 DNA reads TGCGCCAGCAGGGACGGACAGGGATCCACCGGGGAGCTGTTTTTT.

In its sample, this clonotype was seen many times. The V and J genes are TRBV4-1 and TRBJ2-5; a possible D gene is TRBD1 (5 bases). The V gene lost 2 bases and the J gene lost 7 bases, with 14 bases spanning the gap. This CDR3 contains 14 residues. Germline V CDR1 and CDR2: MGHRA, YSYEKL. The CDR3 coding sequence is TGCGCCAGCAGCCAATGGGGCTTCGCCGGGACCCAGTACTTC. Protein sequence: CASSQWGFAGTQYF.

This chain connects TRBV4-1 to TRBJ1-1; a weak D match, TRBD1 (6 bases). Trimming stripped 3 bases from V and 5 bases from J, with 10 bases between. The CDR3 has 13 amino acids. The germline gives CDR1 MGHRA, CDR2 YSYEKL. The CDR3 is CASSQGAWTEAFF. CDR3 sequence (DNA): TGCGCCAGCAGCCAGGGGGCATGGACTGAAGCTTTCTTT.

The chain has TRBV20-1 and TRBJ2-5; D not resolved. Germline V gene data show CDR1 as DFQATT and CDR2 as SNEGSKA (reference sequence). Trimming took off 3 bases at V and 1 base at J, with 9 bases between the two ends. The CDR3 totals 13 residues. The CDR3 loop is CSASRPLQETQYF. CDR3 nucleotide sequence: TGCAGTGCTAGCCGGCCGCTCCAAGAGACCCAGTACTTC.

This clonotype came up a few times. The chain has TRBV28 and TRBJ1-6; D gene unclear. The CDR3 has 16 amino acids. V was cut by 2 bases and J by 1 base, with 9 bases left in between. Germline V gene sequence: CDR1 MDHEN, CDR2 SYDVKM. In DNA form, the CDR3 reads TGTGCCAGCAGTTTACTTGAGGGATCCTATAATTCACCCCTCCACTTT. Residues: CASSLLEGSYNSPLHF.

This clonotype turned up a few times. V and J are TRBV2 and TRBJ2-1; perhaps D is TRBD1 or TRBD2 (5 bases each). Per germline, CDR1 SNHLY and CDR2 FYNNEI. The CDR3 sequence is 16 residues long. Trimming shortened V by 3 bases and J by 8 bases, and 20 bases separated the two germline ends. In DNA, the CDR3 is TGTGCCAGCAGTGATGGGGGTTTTGGACCCGAGGATGAGCAGTTCTTC. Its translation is CASSDGGFGPEDEQFF.

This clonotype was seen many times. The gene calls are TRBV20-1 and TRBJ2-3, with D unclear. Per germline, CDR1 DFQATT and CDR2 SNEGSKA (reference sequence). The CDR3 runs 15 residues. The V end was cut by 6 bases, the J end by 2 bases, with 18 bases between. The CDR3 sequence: CSAPPLVLHTDTQYF. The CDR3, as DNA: TGCAGTGCCCCCCCTTTAGTGCTCCACACAGATACGCAGTATTTT.

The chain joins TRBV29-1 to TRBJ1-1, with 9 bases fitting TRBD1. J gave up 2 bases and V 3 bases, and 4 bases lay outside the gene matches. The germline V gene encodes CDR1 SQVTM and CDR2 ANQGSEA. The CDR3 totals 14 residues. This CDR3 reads CSVEGTGPNTEAFF. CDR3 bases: TGCAGCGTTGAGGGGACAGGGCCTAACACTGAAGCTTTCTTT.

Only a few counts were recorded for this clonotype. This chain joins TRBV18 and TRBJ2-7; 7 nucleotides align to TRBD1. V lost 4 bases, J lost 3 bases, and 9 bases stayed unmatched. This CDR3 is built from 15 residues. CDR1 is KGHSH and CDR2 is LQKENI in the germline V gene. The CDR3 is CASSRLIRDSYEQYF. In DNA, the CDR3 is TGTGCCAGCTCACGACTAATCCGGGACAGCTACGAGCAGTACTTC.

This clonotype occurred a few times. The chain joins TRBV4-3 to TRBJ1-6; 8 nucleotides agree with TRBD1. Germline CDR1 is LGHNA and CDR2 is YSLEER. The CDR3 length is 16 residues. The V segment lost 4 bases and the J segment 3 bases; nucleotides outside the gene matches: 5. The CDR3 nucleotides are TGCGCCAGCAGCCCCAGGGGGCCCGACTATAATTCACCCCTCCACTTT. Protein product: CASSPRGPDYNSPLHF.

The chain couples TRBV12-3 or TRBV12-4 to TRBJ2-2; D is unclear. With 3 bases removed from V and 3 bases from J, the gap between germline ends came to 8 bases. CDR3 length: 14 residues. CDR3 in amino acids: CASSLELYTGELFF. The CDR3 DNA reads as TGTGCCAGCAGTTTGGAACTATACACCGGGGAGCTGTTTTTT.

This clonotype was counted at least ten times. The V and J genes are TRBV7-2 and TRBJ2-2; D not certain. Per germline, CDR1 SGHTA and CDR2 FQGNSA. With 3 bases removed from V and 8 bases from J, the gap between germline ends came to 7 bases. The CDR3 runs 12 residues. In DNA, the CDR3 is TGTGCCAGCAGCTTCCGGTGGGGGGAGCTGTTTTTT. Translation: CASSFRWGELFF.

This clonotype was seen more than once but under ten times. Written as DNA, the CDR3 is TGCAGCGTTGGCGCTAGTCCGGATACGCAGTATTTT. Its translation: CSVGASPDTQYF. The rearrangement uses TRBV29-1 and TRBJ2-3; unclear D gene. Germline CDR1 is SQVTM and CDR2 is ANQGSEA. This CDR3 region has 12 residues. Trimming removed 4 bases from V and 6 bases from J, with 11 bases in between.

The CDR3 sequence is CASSAPTGTNSYEQYF. The CDR3 DNA is TGTGCCAGCAGCGCCCCAACCGGGACTAACTCCTACGAGCAGTACTTC. This chain connects TRBV13 to TRBJ2-7; 7 nucleotides match TRBD2. The CDR3 sequence is 16 residues long. Germline-derived CDR1 and CDR2 are PRHDT and FYEKMQ (reference sequence). V trimming: 5 bases; J trimming: 0 bases; junction bases outside the gene matches: 10.

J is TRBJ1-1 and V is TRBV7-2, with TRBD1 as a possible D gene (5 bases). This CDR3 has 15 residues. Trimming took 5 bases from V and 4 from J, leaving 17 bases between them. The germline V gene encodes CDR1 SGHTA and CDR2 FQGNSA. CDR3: CASSGDFGVVTEAFF. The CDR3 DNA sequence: TGTGCCAGCAGCGGGGACTTCGGGGTGGTCACTGAAGCTTTCTTT.

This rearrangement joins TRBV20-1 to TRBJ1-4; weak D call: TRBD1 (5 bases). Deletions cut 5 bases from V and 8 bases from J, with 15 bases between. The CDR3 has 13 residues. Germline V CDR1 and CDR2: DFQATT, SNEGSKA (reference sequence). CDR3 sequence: CSAGDKGREKLFF. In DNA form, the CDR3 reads TGCAGTGCTGGTGACAAGGGGAGAGAAAAACTGTTTTTT.

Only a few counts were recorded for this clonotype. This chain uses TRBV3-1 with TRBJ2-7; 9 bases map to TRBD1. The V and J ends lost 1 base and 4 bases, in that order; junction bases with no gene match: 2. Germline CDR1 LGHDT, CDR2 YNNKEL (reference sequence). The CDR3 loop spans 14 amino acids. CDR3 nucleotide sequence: TGTGCCAGCAGCCAAGTCGGGACAGGGTACGAGCAGTACTTC. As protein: CASSQVGTGYEQYF.

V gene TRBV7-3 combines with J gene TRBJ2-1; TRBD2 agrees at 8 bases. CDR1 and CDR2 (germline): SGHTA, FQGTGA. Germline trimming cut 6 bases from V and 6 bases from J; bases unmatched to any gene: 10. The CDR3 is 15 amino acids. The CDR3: CASSTPGGAGNEQFF. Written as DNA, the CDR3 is TGTGCCAGCAGTACCCCCGGGGGGGCAGGCAATGAGCAGTTCTTC.

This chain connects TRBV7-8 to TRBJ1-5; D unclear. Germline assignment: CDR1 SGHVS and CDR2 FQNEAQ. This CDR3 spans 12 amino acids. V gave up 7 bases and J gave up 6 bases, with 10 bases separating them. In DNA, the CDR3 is TGTGCCAGCACGCAGCTCGGTCAGCCCCAGCATTTT. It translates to CASTQLGQPQHF.

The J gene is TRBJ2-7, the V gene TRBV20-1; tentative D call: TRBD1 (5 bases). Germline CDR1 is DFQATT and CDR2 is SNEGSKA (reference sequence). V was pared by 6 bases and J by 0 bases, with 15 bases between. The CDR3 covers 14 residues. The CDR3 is CSAKGSTDSYEQYV. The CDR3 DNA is TGCAGTGCGAAGGGGTCCACGGACTCCTACGAGCAGTACGTC.

The CDR3 region has the DNA TGCAGTGCTAGAGGTCTAGCGTGGAGCACAGATACGCAGTATTTT. The encoded protein is CSARGLAWSTDTQYF. The rearrangement uses TRBV20-1 and TRBJ2-3; D is perhaps TRBD2 (6 bases). Germline V CDR1 and CDR2: DFQATT, SNEGSKA (reference sequence). The CDR3 is made up of 15 amino acids. With 1 base removed from V and 0 bases from J, the gap between germline ends came to 11 bases.

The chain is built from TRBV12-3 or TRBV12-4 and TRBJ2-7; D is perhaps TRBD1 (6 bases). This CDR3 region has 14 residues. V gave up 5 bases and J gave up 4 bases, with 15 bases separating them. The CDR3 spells CASSLQGWFYEQYF. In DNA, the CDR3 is TGTGCCAGCAGTCTCCAGGGGTGGTTTTACGAGCAGTACTTC.